These T cell receptor beta chains were read from a single sample in a study of T-cell memory formation after mild COVID-19. Each CDR3 protein is one row after TCRdb ran MiXCR on the 5' RACE reads. The top ten clones hold 7.5% to 9.5% of a sample with some 450,000 distinct CDR3 sequences, around 20% of them seen once. Sequencing was carried out using PBMCs or a T cell subset sorted from them (not recorded which). These receptors were taken from an adult woman who had mild COVID-19 (a few samples of this study predate the infection). Cell type and time point are not known. CDR3s include the opening cysteine and the closing phenylalanine or tryptophan. A D gene is named only where the DNA matches it firmly. Clone size is not always given. Where it is, it says once, few, many or a class for expanded clones.

TRBD2,TRBJ2-1,TRBV7-3,many,TGTGCCAGCAGCCTCACCGGCCTAGCGGGGGGGAATGAGCAGTTCTTC,CASSLTGLAGGNEQFF
NA,TRBJ1-1,TRBV7-9,NA,TGTGCCAGCAGTTTTGGACTTCGGAACACTGAAGCTTTCTTT,CASSFGLRNTEAFF
NA,TRBJ1-2,TRBV5-5,NA,TGTGCCAGCAGCTTCCTCTCGACAGCCCCATCCTATGGCTACACCTTC,CASSFLSTAPSYGYTF
NA,TRBJ1-5,TRBV19,NA,TGTGCCAGTATGGGGGGAGATAGGGGATTCGTTCAGCCCCAGCATTTT,CASMGGDRGFVQPQHF
TRBD1,TRBJ1-1,TRBV6-2/TRBV6-3,NA,TGTGCCAGCAGTTCCCCGGGACAGGCCCGTTATGAAGCTTTCTTT,CASSSPGQARYEAFF
NA,TRBJ2-3,TRBV7-2,many,TGTGCCAGCAGCCCACAGATAGATACGCAGTATTTT,CASSPQIDTQYF
TRBD2,TRBJ2-3,TRBV5-1,NA,TGCGCCAGCAGCTTGGGTTCTAGCGGGGGTACAGATACGCAGTATTTT,CASSLGSSGGTDTQYF
TRBD1,TRBJ2-1,TRBV7-2,few,TGTGCCAGCAGTTTCACCGGGACAGGGGTCCCAAATGAGCAGTTCTTC,CASSFTGTGVPNEQFF
NA,TRBJ1-1,TRBV27,few,TGTGCCAGCAGTTTATTATCGGGGAACACTGAAGCTTTCTTT,CASSLLSGNTEAFF
NA,TRBJ2-4,TRBV3-1,NA,TGTGCCAGCAGCCAAGACGTACAGAGTATTCAGTACTTC,CASSQDVQSIQYF
NA,TRBJ1-1,TRBV7-9,NA,TGTGCCAGCAGTCCTGTTAGCACTGAAGCTTTCTTT,CASSPVSTEAFF
NA,TRBJ1-2,TRBV5-1,NA,TGCGCCAGCAGCTCCTCGACAGGCGCCGATTCTGGCTACACCTTC,CASSSSTGADSGYTF
NA,TRBJ2-1,TRBV12-3/TRBV12-4,NA,TGTGCCAGCAGCCCCGTAGGGCATTACAATGAGCAGTTCTTC,CASSPVGHYNEQFF
TRBD1,TRBJ2-2,TRBV12-3/TRBV12-4,NA,TGTGCCAGCAGTTTCCGCAGGGGGCTAACATTAACCGGGGAGCTGTTTTTT,CASSFRRGLTLTGELFF
NA,TRBJ2-6,TRBV12-3/TRBV12-4,few,TGTGCCAGCAGTTTATGGGAGGCAGGGGCCAACGTCCTGACTTTC,CASSLWEAGANVLTF
NA,TRBJ2-4,TRBV7-9,many,TGTGCCAGCAGCCCGGTTTCAAACATTCAGTACTTC,CASSPVSNIQYF
TRBD1,TRBJ2-1,TRBV14,NA,TGTGCCAGCAGAAGGACAGGGCTGAACAATGAGCAGTTCTTC,CASRRTGLNNEQFF
TRBD2,TRBJ2-2,TRBV7-3,NA,TGTGCCAGCAGCTTACCGGGACTAGAATCCGGGGAGCTGTTTTTT,CASSLPGLESGELFF
NA,TRBJ2-1,TRBV9,NA,TGTGCCAGCAGCTACGGACTTTTACCCGGGGATGAGCAGTTCTTC,CASSYGLLPGDEQFF
NA,TRBJ2-7,TRBV20-1,NA,TGCAGTGCTAGAGATCCCCAGGGCGTCCCCTACGAGCAGTACTTC,CSARDPQGVPYEQYF
NA,TRBJ1-1,TRBV7-2,few,TGTGCCAGCAGCTTGAAAGCCCTAGGAACTGAAGCTTTCTTT,CASSLKALGTEAFF
TRBD2,TRBJ2-5,TRBV7-7,NA,TGTGCCAGCAGCTTAGGAGCGGGGGGGCTGGAGACCCAGTACTTC,CASSLGAGGLETQYF
NA,TRBJ1-2,TRBV12-3/TRBV12-4,NA,TGTGCCAGCAGTTTAGGGGGGCGCGGCTATGGCTACACCTTC,CASSLGGRGYGYTF
NA,TRBJ2-5,TRBV7-2,few,TGTGCCAGCAGCTTAGATGCTAGCGCGACCCAGTACTTC,CASSLDASATQYF
NA,TRBJ2-1,TRBV29-1,few,TGCAGCGTTGAAGCCGTAGGTAATGAGCAGTTCTTC,CSVEAVGNEQFF
TRBD1,TRBJ1-4,TRBV12-3/TRBV12-4,NA,TGTGCCAGCAGTTTTACCGGGCAGGGGGCTGAAAAACTGTTTTTT,CASSFTGQGAEKLFF
TRBD2,TRBJ2-3,TRBV24-1,NA,TGTGCCACCAGTGATTCTCAGGGTTCCAAACTAGCGGGAGTCACAGATACGCAGTATTTT,CATSDSQGSKLAGVTDTQYF
NA,TRBJ2-5,TRBV4-3,NA,TGCGCCAGCAGCCCTTCTCTGGTTGAGACCCAGTACTTC,CASSPSLVETQYF
NA,TRBJ2-2,TRBV12-3/TRBV12-4,NA,TGTGCCAGCAGTTTATGGGTTTCGGGGGAGCTGTTTTTT,CASSLWVSGELFF
TRBD1,TRBJ2-7,TRBV14,NA,TGTGCCAGCAGCCACAGGGACAGGGGCTACGAGCAGTACTTC,CASSHRDRGYEQYF
TRBD2,TRBJ2-6,TRBV7-2,NA,TGTGCCAGCCGGGGCCCGCGGGAGAGAAACGTCCTGACTTTC,CASRGPRERNVLTF
TRBD2,TRBJ2-3,TRBV6-2/TRBV6-3,few,TGTGCCAGCAGGGCCGCTAGCGGGAGGGCCAGCGAGGGCACAGATACGCAGTATTTT,CASRAASGRASEGTDTQYF
TRBD1,TRBJ2-7,TRBV27,few,TGTGCCAGCGGACAGGGGCAATACGAGCAGTACTTC,CASGQGQYEQYF
NA,TRBJ2-5,TRBV5-5,NA,TGTGCCAGCAGCTTGGGGCTCCTAGTACAAGAGACCCAGTACTTC,CASSLGLLVQETQYF
TRBD2,TRBJ2-3,TRBV10-3,NA,TGTGCCATCAAAGGACTAGCCACAGATACGCAGTATTTT,CAIKGLATDTQYF
TRBD1,TRBJ2-2,TRBV12-3/TRBV12-4,NA,TGTGCCAGCAGGGCCGGACAGGGTCTCACCGGGGAGCTGTTTTTT,CASRAGQGLTGELFF